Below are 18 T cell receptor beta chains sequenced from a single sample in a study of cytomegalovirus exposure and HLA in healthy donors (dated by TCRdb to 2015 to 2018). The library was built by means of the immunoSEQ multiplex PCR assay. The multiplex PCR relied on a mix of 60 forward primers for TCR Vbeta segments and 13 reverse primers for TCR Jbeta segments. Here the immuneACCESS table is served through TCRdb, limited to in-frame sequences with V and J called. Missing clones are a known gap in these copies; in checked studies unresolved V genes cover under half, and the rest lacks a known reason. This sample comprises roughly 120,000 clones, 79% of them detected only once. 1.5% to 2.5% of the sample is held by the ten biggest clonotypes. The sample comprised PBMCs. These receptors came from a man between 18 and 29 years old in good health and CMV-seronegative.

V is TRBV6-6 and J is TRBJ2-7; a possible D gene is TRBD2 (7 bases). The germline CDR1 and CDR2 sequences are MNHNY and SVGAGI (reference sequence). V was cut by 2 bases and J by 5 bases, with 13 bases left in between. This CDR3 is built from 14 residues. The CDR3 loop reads CASSYGGAGDEQYV. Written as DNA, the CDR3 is TGTGCCAGCAGTTACGGGGGGGCCGGGGACGAGCAGTACGTC.

CDR3: CASSHRGEDQPQHF. The DNA for the CDR3 is TGTGCCAGTAGCCACAGGGGTGAGGATCAGCCCCAGCATTTT. The V gene is TRBV19, the J gene TRBJ1-5; TRBD1 aligns across 7 bases. Germline-derived CDR1 and CDR2 are LNHDA and SQIVND (reference sequence). The CDR3 length is 14 residues. The V and J ends lost 6 bases and 5 bases, in that order; junction bases with no gene match: 7.

CDR3 protein: CASSLVVTRDLSSYNEQFF. The CDR3, as DNA: TGTGCCAGCAGCTTAGTTGTGACTAGGGACCTTAGCTCCTACAATGAGCAGTTCTTC. The chain combines TRBV7-9 with TRBJ2-1; perhaps TRBD2 as D (6 bases). Trimming cost V 1 base and J 0 bases, with 19 bases left between them. Germline V CDR1 and CDR2: SEHNR, FQNEAQ (reference sequence). This CDR3 region has 19 residues.

This chain's CDR3 is CASTPLYSADTQYF. The DNA of the CDR3 is TGCGCCAGCACCCCACTCTATAGCGCTGATACGCAGTATTTT. V usage is TRBV5-1 and J usage is TRBJ2-3; D might be TRBD2 (5 bases). CDR1 and CDR2 (germline): SGHRS, YFSETQ. There are 14 residues in the CDR3. V was cut by 6 bases and J by 6 bases, with 17 bases left in between.

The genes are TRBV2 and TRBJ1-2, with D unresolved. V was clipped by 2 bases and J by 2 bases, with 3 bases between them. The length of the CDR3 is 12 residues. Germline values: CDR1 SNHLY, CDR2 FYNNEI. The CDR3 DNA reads TGTGCCAGCAGTGAACAGAACTATGGCTACACCTTC. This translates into CASSEQNYGYTF.

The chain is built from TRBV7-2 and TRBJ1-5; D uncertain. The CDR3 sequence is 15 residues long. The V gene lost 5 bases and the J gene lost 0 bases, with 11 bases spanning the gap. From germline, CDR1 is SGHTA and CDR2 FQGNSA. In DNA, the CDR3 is TGTGCCAGCAGCCTCGGGGTTTATAGCAATCAGCCCCAGCATTTT. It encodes CASSLGVYSNQPQHF. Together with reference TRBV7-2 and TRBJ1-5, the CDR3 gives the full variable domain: GAGVSQSPSNKVTEKGKDVELRCDPISGHTALYWYRQSLGQGLEFLIYFQGNSAPDKSGLPSDRFSAERTGGSVSTLTIQRTQQEDSAVYLCASSLGVYSNQPQHFGDGTRLSIL.

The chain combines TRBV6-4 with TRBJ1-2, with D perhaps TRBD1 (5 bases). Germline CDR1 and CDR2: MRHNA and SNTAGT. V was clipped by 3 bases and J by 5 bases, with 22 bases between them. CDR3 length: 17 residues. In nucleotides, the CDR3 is TGTGCCAGCAGTGAGTCATTTTACAGGAGCCTAGGGTATGGCTACACCTTC. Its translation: CASSESFYRSLGYGYTF.

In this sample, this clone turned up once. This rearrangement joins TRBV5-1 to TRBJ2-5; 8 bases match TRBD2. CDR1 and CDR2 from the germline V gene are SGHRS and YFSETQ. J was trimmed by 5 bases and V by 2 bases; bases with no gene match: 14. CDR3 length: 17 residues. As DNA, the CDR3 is TGCGCCAGCAGCTTTGAATTGAGCGGGAGCCCCACGGAGACCCAGTACTTC. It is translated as CASSFELSGSPTETQYF.

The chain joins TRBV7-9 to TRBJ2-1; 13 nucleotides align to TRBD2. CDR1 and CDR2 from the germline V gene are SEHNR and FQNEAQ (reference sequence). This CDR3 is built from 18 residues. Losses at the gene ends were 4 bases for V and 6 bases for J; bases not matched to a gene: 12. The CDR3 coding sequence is TGTGCCAGCAGCTCGACAAAAGTGGGGACTAGCGGGACCAATGAGCAGTTCTTC. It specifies CASSSTKVGTSGTNEQFF.

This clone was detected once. CDR3 coding DNA: TGTGCCAGCAGGACCCGGACAGTTCCTGAAGCTTTCTTT. Translating it yields CASRTRTVPEAFF. This chain uses TRBV28 with TRBJ1-1, with D perhaps matching TRBD1 (6 bases). V was trimmed by 6 bases and J by 6 bases, leaving 14 bases between them. CDR3 length equals 13 residues. Per the germline V gene, CDR1 is MDHEN and CDR2 is SYDVKM.

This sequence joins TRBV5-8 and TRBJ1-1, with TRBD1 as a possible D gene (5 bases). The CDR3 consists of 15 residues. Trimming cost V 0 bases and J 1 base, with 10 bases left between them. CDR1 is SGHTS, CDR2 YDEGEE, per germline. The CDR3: CASSLGPGKNTEAFF. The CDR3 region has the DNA TGTGCCAGCAGCTTGGGCCCAGGGAAGAACACTGAAGCTTTCTTT.

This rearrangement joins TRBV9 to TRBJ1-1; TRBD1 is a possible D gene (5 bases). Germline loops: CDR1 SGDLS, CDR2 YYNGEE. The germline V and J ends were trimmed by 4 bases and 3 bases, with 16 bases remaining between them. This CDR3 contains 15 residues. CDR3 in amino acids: CASSPRETVHTEAFF. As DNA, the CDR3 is TGTGCCAGCAGCCCCCGTGAGACAGTCCACACTGAAGCTTTCTTT.

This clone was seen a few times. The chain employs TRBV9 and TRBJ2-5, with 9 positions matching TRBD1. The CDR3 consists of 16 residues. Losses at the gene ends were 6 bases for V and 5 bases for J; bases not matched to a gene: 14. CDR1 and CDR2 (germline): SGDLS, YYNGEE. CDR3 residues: CASTRDGQGRIETQYF. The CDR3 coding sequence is TGTGCCAGCACCAGAGACGGACAGGGGAGGATCGAGACCCAGTACTTC.

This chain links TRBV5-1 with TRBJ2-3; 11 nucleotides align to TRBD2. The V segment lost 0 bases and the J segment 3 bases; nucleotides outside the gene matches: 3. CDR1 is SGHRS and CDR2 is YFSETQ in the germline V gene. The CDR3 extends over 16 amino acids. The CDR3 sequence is CASSLVAGGGTDTQYF. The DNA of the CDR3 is TGCGCCAGCAGCTTGGTAGCGGGAGGGGGGACAGATACGCAGTATTTT.

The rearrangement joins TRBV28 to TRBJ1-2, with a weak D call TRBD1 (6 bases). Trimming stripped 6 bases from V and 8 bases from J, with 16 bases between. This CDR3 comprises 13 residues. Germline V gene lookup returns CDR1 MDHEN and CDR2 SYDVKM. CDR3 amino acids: CASRDSEGLGYTF. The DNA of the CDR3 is TGTGCCAGCAGGGACAGCGAGGGGTTAGGCTACACCTTC.

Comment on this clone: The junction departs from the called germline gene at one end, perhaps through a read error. CDR3 region: CASSPPSGVVNAGELFF. In nucleotides, the CDR3 is TGTGCCAGCTCACCACCGTCGGGGGTCGTGAACGCCGGGGAGCTGTTTTTT. The chain has TRBV18 and TRBJ2-2; possible D gene TRBD2, 6 bases. Germline CDR1 KGHSH, CDR2 LQKENI. This CDR3 comprises 17 residues.

The CDR3 is CASSTTTGVGTDTQYF. CDR3 coding DNA: TGTGCCAGCAGCACAACTACGGGAGTGGGCACAGATACGCAGTATTTT. The genes are TRBV11-2 and TRBJ2-3; the D gene is possibly TRBD2 (6 bases). The CDR3 consists of 16 residues. The V end was cut by 5 bases, the J end by 1 base, with 16 bases between. Germline assignment: CDR1 SGHAT and CDR2 FQNNGV.

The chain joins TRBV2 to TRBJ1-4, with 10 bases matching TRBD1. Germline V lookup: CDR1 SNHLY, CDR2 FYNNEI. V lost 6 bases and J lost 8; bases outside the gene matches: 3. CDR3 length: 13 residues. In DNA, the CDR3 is TGTGCCAGCAGGACAGGGGGCCAGGAAAAACTGTTTTTT. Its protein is CASRTGGQEKLFF.